The sequence of this T cell receptor beta chain was determined in a study of blood T cell repertoires in COVID-19 (dated by TCRdb to the early 2020s). Study-level background: The collaborator samples originated in the United States, Italy and Spain and spanned the acute and convalescent phases of COVID-19. The repertoires were released in a freely available public database meant as a resource for research on the immune response to SARS-CoV-2. A de-identified subject ID, COVID-19 status, age in years and sex were almost always included in the sample metadata. Where available, HLA class I and class II types were taken from metadata supplied by the sample provider and were not determined by assay-based typing. The prospective study material was composed of cDNA or gDNA derived from T cells, B-cell-depleted T cells, or PBMCs. Deeply sampled blood TCRbeta repertoires from subjects exposed to, actively infected with, or recovered from COVID-19 were included in the dataset. The samples were drawn from two sources: the first 160 participants of the ongoing ImmuneRACE study, and over 950 subjects contributed by 6 global collaborators. Overall results and qualifications from the work: How much clinical and demographic metadata was included differed by source and by participant, and the metadata was provided uncurated.

CDR3 length: 12 amino acids, cysteine to phenylalanine. Only the CDR3 part of the read is kept: 36 bases, read in frame from the first base. V was cut back by 6 bases and J by 3 bases, leaving a gap of 8 bases between them. About this clone: Its cognate antigen has yet to be identified. Qualities for individual bases were not recorded, and no much larger clone is one base off.

Participants in the prospective study were aged roughly 18 to 89 years, lived in 24 United States geographic areas, and enrolled through a virtual design. To assign participants to cohorts, the prospective study relied on clinical history that participants themselves reported in a screening survey and a study questionnaire. Exposed participants had been in contact, within 2 weeks of entering the study, with a person who had a PCR-confirmed or clinician-diagnosed case of COVID-19. In the prospective study, whole blood, serum and a nasopharyngeal or oropharyngeal swab were collected from each participant by mobile phlebotomists. Over a roughly 2-month period, participants in the prospective study had the option of providing additional blood draws and questionnaires. Before DNA extraction, prospective study blood samples were shipped either frozen or at room temperature. TCRbeta CDR3 regions were amplified from genomic DNA by means of the immunoSEQ Assay, a bias-controlled multiplex PCR. As for the authors' bioinformatics: Nucleated cell counts per sample were estimated from amplification of reference gene primers within the assay. To quantify the absolute abundance of each unique TCRbeta CDR3 rearrangement, sequence reads were collapsed and filtered. For each sample, productive Simpson clonality was calculated by taking the square root of Simpson's diversity index across productive rearrangements. Here the immuneACCESS table is served through TCRdb, limited to in-frame sequences with V and J called. Missing clones are a known gap in these copies; in checked studies unresolved V genes cover under half, and the rest lacks a known reason. V and J calls and clone size are those listed in that table; D and trimming were worked out from the DNA. For this sample the table gives roughly 200,000 clones, of which 83% were detected only once. The ten most abundant clones make up 4.5% to 5% of the sample.

The sample was PBMCs or T cells enriched from blood (not recorded which). The V and J segments used are TRBV12-3 or TRBV12-4 and TRBJ1-1; the D gene is perhaps TRBD1, on 6 matching bases. The receptor comes from a woman aged 45-65 years who had been exposed to COVID-19. The DNA reads as follows: TGTGCCAGCAGCCAGGGGTACACTGAAGCTTTCTTT. This codes for CASSQGYTEAFF.